The T cell receptor beta chain described here comes from a study of CD8 T cells in Susac syndrome. This clonotype has just a few counts. Germline values: CDR1 KGHDR, CDR2 SFDVKD. Between the trimmed V and J ends, which lost 3 bases and 7 bases, there was a span of 7 bases. The CDR3 covers 12 residues. RNA in amounts of roughly 0.5 to 1 ug was reverse transcribed with random hexamers. In TCRdb, the immunoSEQ multiplex PCR reads were re-called with MiXCR into one record per CDR3 protein. Among 150,000 or so distinct CDR3 sequences listed, roughly 94% were seen once. The TCR sequence derives from a human donor with multiple sclerosis. The gene calls are TRBV24-1 and TRBJ2-3; D uncertain. Material: CD8+ T cells from PBMCs. The DNA of the CDR3 is TGTGCCACCAGTGATGTGGGCTATACGCAGTATTTT. Translation: CATSDVGYTQYF.